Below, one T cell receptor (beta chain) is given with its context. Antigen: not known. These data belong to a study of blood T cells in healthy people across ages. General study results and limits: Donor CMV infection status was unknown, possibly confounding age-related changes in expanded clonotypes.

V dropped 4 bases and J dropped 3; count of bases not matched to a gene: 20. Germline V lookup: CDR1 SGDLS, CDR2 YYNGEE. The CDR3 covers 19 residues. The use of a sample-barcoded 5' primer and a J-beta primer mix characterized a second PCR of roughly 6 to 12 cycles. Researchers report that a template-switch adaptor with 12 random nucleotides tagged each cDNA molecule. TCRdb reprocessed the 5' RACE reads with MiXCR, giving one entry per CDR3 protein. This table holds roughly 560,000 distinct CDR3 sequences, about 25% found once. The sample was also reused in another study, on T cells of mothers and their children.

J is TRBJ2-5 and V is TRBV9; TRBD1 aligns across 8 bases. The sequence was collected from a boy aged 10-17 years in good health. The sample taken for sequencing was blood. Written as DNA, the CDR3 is TGTGCCAGCAGCCCCCAGGGTTTCCGAACCGGGACAGGAAAAGAGACCCAGTACTTC. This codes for CASSPQGFRTGTGKETQYF.